These T cell receptor beta chains were read from a single sample in a study of T cells in tuberculosis. TCRdb keeps only in-frame clones here, not all; method: immunoSEQ multiplex PCR. The top ten clones hold about 4.7% of a sample with tens of thousands of clones, roughly 95% of them seen once. Sequenced here: PBMCs, sampled at tuberculosis diagnosis. The receptors originated from an adult with tuberculosis. CDR3s include the opening cysteine and the closing phenylalanine or tryptophan. Fields, in order: D gene, clone size, J gene, V gene, CDR3 protein, CDR3 DNA. D genes are given only for firm matches. Some rows mark clone size as missing; the rest say once, few, many or name a class of expanded clone.

>-|-|TRBJ1-4|TRBV15
CATSRGGRGANEKLFF
TGTGCCACCAGCAGAGGAGGGAGGGGGGCTAATGAAAAACTGTTTTTT
>-|-|TRBJ2-5|TRBV2
CASSGRITEGTQYF
TGTGCCAGCAGTGGTCGTATCACAGAGGGGACCCAGTACTTC
>-|-|TRBJ1-5|TRBV7-9
CASSLDTGKQPQHF
TGTGCCAGCAGCTTAGATACAGGGAAACAGCCCCAGCATTTT
>-|-|TRBJ1-6|TRBV5-1
CASSDFTGLNSPLHF
TGCGCCAGCAGCGACTTTACAGGGTTAAATTCACCCCTCCACTTT
>TRBD1|-|TRBJ2-1|TRBV5-4
CASSSGTAGSSYNEQFF
TGTGCCAGCAGCTCCGGGACAGCCGGCAGCTCCTACAATGAGCAGTTCTTC
>-|-|TRBJ2-1|TRBV4-3
CASSQGHDSSYNEQFF
TGCGCCAGCAGCCAGGGACACGACAGCTCCTACAATGAGCAGTTCTTC
>-|-|TRBJ1-2|TRBV9
CASSGNRVDYGYTF
TGTGCCAGCAGCGGAAACAGGGTCGACTATGGCTACACCTTC
>-|-|TRBJ2-7|TRBV12-5
CASGLQEGRSYEQYF
TGTGCTAGTGGTTTGCAGGAGGGCAGGTCCTACGAGCAGTACTTC
>-|-|TRBJ1-1|TRBV19
CATSWGGQAEAFF
TGTGCCACAAGTTGGGGGGGTCAGGCTGAAGCTTTCTTT
>-|-|TRBJ1-5|TRBV18
CASSPQAAKRPQHF
TGTGCCAGCTCACCACAAGCCGCGAAGCGGCCCCAGCATTTT
>-|-|TRBJ1-1|TRBV7-8
CASSSMGLMNTEAFF
TGTGCCAGCAGCTCGATGGGGCTCATGAACACTGAAGCTTTCTTT
>-|-|TRBJ2-3|TRBV19
CASASRADTQYF
TGTGCCAGTGCTTCGCGGGCAGATACGCAGTATTTT
>TRBD2|-|TRBJ2-5|TRBV11-1
CASSWGLLSGGNQETQYF
TGTGCCAGCAGCTGGGGGCTTTTGAGCGGGGGGAACCAAGAGACCCAGTACTTC
>TRBD1|once|TRBJ1-2|TRBV10-3
CAISESGGPYGYTF
TGTGCCATCAGTGAGTCAGGGGGCCCCTATGGCTACACCTTC
>-|-|TRBJ1-2|TRBV7-2
CASSFSSGGALTGYTF
TGTGCCAGCAGCTTTTCCAGCGGGGGGGCGCTCACTGGCTACACCTTC
>TRBD1|-|TRBJ2-7|TRBV11-3
CASSLPRGHYEQYF
TGTGCCAGCAGCTTACCCAGGGGGCACTACGAGCAGTACTTC
>-|-|TRBJ1-2|TRBV30
CASKAGLQYGYTF
TGTGCCTCAAAGGCAGGGTTGCAATATGGCTACACCTTC
>TRBD1|-|TRBJ2-1|TRBV7-2
CASSLNDRAAEQFF
TGTGCCAGCAGCCTTAATGACAGGGCCGCCGAGCAGTTCTTC
>-|-|TRBJ2-5|TRBV11-2
CASSWEQGYGNWGETQYF
TGTGCCAGCAGCTGGGAACAGGGTTATGGTAATTGGGGAGAGACCCAGTACTTC
>TRBD2|-|TRBJ2-1|TRBV9
CASSVPGLAGLQRNEQFF
TGTGCCAGCAGCGTTCCAGGACTAGCGGGCCTCCAGAGGAATGAGCAGTTCTTC
>-|once|TRBJ2-2|TRBV30
CAWSALQGTGELFF
TGTGCCTGGAGCGCTTTACAGGGCACCGGGGAGCTGTTTTTT
>TRBD1|-|TRBJ2-7|TRBV18
CASSPGQVGLGEQYF
TGTGCCAGCTCACCCGGACAGGTCGGCCTGGGCGAGCAGTACTTC
>TRBD2|-|TRBJ2-1|TRBV6-1
CASSEAGLANEQFF
TGTGCCAGCAGTGAGGCGGGACTAGCGAATGAGCAGTTCTTC
>TRBD2|-|TRBJ2-3|TRBV5-4
CASSNRLAGDTDTQYF
TGTGCCAGCAGCAACAGACTAGCGGGGGACACAGATACGCAGTATTTT
>TRBD2|-|TRBJ2-5|TRBV7-6
CASSLVAGDETQYF
TGTGCCAGCAGCTTAGTGGCGGGGGACGAGACCCAGTACTTC
>-|-|TRBJ1-2|TRBV6-4
CASSFTGQAGYTF
TGTGCCAGCAGTTTTACAGGGCAAGCTGGCTACACCTTC
>-|-|TRBJ2-3|TRBV21-1
CASSIGRPGAGDSTDTQYF
TGTGCCAGCAGCATCGGACGCCCTGGGGCAGGGGACAGCACAGATACGCAGTATTTT
>TRBD2|-|TRBJ2-3|TRBV6-4
CASSSEAGDFVDTQYF
TGTGCCAGCAGTTCAGAAGCGGGGGATTTTGTAGATACGCAGTATTTT
>TRBD1|-|TRBJ2-1|TRBV27
CASRRDRLPSYNEQFF
TGTGCCAGCAGGCGGGACAGGTTACCGTCCTACAATGAGCAGTTCTTC